Detailed here is one TCR beta chain. Original processing notes: Cell counts per sample came from amplifying reference gene primers. The method was immunoSEQ multiplex PCR; TCRdb's version includes in-frame clones alone and lacks a portion of them. Clone size and V and J calls were adopted from that table, with D and trimming inferred from the DNA. The data hold about 90,000 clones, with 70% to 90% observed a single time. Germline CDR1 reads KGHDR; CDR2 reads SFDVKD. The CDR3 contains 13 residues. V was trimmed by 4 bases and J by 5 bases, leaving 11 bases between them. The source of the sample is a study of blood T cell repertoires in COVID-19. Background on the study: Material from acute and convalescent COVID-19 was sourced from the United States, Italy and Spain. PBMCs, B-cell-depleted T cells, or T cells were the source of the cDNA or gDNA that made up the material.

Sequencing was done on a sample of peripheral blood. The clonotype comes from a man aged 55 to 70 with acute or convalescent COVID-19. The J gene is TRBJ2-7, the V gene TRBV24-1; D unresolved. The CDR3 bases are TGTGCCACCAGTGACGGCGGAAATGACGAGCAGTACTTC. Protein product: CATSDGGNDEQYF.